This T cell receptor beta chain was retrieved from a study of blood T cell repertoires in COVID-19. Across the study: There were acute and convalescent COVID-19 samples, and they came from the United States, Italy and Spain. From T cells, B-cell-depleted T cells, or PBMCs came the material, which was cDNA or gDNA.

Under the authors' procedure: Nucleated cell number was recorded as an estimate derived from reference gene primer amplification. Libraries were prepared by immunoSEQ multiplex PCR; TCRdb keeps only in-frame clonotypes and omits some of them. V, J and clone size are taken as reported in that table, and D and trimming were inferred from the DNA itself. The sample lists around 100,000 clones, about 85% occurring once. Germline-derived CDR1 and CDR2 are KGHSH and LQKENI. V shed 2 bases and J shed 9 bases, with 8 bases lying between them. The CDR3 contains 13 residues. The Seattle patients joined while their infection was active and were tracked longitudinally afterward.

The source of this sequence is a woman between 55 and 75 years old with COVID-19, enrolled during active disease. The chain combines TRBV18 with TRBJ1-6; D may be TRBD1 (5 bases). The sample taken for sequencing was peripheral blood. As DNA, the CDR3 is TGTGCCAGCTCACCAGGGGCCGGTTCACCCCTCCACTTT. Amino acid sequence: CASSPGAGSPLHF.